Sequencing of this TCR beta chain was carried out in a study of cytomegalovirus exposure and HLA in healthy donors. The PCR employed 60 Vbeta primers together with 13 Jbeta primers. The protocol was immunoSEQ multiplex PCR, while the TCRdb copy is restricted to in-frame clones and leaves out a portion. This table holds some 130,000 clones, about 83% found once. In regard to this clone: The antigen is not known.

V was trimmed by 3 bases and J by 0 bases, leaving 19 bases between them. Germline V gives CDR1 KGHSH, CDR2 LQKENI. The CDR3 is 18 residues long. Study-wide points: The investigators catalogued about 170 TCR beta chains as cytomegalovirus-associated. Later genetic work tied a missense DCLRE1C variant to beta-chain V and J trimming. Earlier results showed most TCR beta V segments being productive about 87% or about 30% of the time.

The receptor was isolated from a girl aged 2-10 years in good health and CMV-seronegative. The chain links TRBV18 to TRBJ2-3, with D maybe TRBD2 (6 bases). Material for sequencing was PBMCs. The CDR3 nucleotides are TGTGCCAGCTCACCCCTTATTAGCGGAGGCACTAGCACAGATACGCAGTATTTT. This translates into CASSPLISGGTSTDTQYF.